This T cell receptor beta chain was identified in a study of molecular identifiers for immune sequencing clone quantification. Turning to the study itself: Sequencing covered four of five parts into which replicate RNA from approximately 20,000 or 98,000 naive CD8 cells was split.

This clonotype showed up many times. What it recognizes is unknown. With 0 bases removed from V and 3 bases from J, the gap between germline ends came to 12 bases. Germline V gives CDR1 MGHRA, CDR2 YSYEKL. The length of the CDR3 is 16 residues. MiXCR, run by TCRdb on the PCR reads, gives a single entry per CDR3 protein. Of 75,000 to 95,000 distinct CDR3 sequences in the sample, 20% to 30% were seen once. Libraries of naive CD8 T cells were made from roughly 20,000 to 1,000,000 sorted cells. They used 10%, 30% or 50% RNA. Findings and caveats of the study: Sharing of a barcode by identical TCR molecules could cause highly expanded clone sizes to be underestimated.

The clonotype originates from a human donor in good health. Some libraries in this study had Jurkat cell RNA spiked in. The chain is built from TRBV4-1 and TRBJ1-5; D is uncertain. The sequenced sample was naive CD8+ T cells from blood, with Jurkat cell RNA spiked in. Subset defined: FACS-sorted CD8+CD4-CCR7+CD45RA+ naive T cells. For the CDR3, the DNA is TGCGCCAGCAGCCAAGAATTCCGACTAGTCAATCAGCCCCAGCATTTT. It encodes CASSQEFRLVNQPQHF.